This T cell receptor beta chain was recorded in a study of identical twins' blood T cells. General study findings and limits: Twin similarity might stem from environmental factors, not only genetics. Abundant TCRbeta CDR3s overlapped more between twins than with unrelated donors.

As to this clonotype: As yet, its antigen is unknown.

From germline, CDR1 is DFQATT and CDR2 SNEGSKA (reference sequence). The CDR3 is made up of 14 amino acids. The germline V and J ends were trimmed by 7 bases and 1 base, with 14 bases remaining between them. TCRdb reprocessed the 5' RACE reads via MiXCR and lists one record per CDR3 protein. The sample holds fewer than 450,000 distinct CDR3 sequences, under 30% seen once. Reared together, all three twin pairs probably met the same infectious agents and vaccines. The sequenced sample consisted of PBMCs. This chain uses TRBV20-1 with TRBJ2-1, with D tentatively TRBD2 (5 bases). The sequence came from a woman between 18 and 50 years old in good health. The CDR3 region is CSVFGVRSYNEQFF. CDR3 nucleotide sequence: TGCAGTGTTTTCGGGGTTCGGTCCTACAATGAGCAGTTCTTC.